Listed below are T cell receptor beta chains from one sample, sequenced in a study of T cell repertoires in cytomegalovirus infection. Each CDR3 protein is one row after TCRdb ran MiXCR on the reads. Here the sample spans roughly 140,000 distinct CDR3 sequences, about a quarter being singletons. Sequencing used PBMCs. Receptor source: a human donor in good health (CMV status not recorded). Some clones in this sample may be carry-over from other donors' samples. Both conserved end residues are part of each CDR3. D genes are given only for firm matches. Expanded clones are given a class, and other clones once, few, many or no size at all.

d_call	clone_size	j_call	v_call	cdr3_nt	cdr3_aa
.	.	TRBJ1-5	TRBV15	TGTGCCACCAGAGCAACAGGGAGCCTCAATCAGCCCCAGCATTTT	CATRATGSLNQPQHF
.	few	TRBJ1-5	TRBV6-1	TGTGCCAGCAGTGCCAGGGGTCAGCCCCAGCATTTT	CASSARGQPQHF
.	.	TRBJ2-2	TRBV30	TGTGCCGGGAGGTTCCGGACATTGGGCGCCGGGGAGCTGTTTTTT	CAGRFRTLGAGELFF
.	few	TRBJ2-1	TRBV7-2	TGTGCCAGCAGCTTATTTGGGAGTTATGAGCAGTTCTTC	CASSLFGSYEQFF
TRBD1	many	TRBJ1-2	TRBV7-2	TGTGCCAGCAGCTTAGCCGGGACAGCCTCATATGGCTACACCTTC	CASSLAGTASYGYTF
.	.	TRBJ1-1	TRBV6-1	TGTGCCAGCAGTGGACACCTCGAGGATGGTGAAGCTTTCTTT	CASSGHLEDGEAFF
.	.	TRBJ2-1	TRBV28	TGTGCCAGCGTTGCTTTCGATGAGCAGTTCTTC	CASVAFDEQFF
.	.	TRBJ1-1	TRBV7-3	TGTGCCAGCAGCTTATCAGGCGGGGTTGAAGCTTTCTTT	CASSLSGGVEAFF
TRBD1	many	TRBJ2-4	TRBV7-2	TGTGCCAGCAGCTTAGTGCAGGGGGCCGGTGCCAAAAACATTCAGTACTTC	CASSLVQGAGAKNIQYF
.	many	TRBJ2-2	TRBV6-1	TGTGCCAGCGGATACAGGGCCGGGGAGCTGTTTTTT	CASGYRAGELFF
TRBD2	few	TRBJ2-3	TRBV20-1	TGCAGTGCTAGTTTTAGCGGGGGGGCAGATACGCAGTATTTT	CSASFSGGADTQYF
.	.	TRBJ1-1	TRBV10-3	TGTGCCATCAGTCCGAAGGACACTGAAGCTTTCTTT	CAISPKDTEAFF
TRBD2	many	TRBJ2-1	TRBV27	TGTGCCAGCAGCTCTGGGACTAGCGGGAAGAATGAGCAGTTCTTC	CASSSGTSGKNEQFF
.	few	TRBJ1-1	TRBV4-1	TGCGCCAGCAGCCAGGACACCAAAACCGAAGCTTTCTTT	CASSQDTKTEAFF
TRBD1	few	TRBJ1-1	TRBV5-4	TGTGCCAGCAGCGGCACAGGGGGCGGGGACACTGAAGCTTTCTTT	CASSGTGGGDTEAFF
.	many	TRBJ2-3	TRBV15	TGTGCCACCACCGTTTCCGACAGCACAGATACGCAGTATTTT	CATTVSDSTDTQYF
TRBD1	many	TRBJ2-7	TRBV28	TGTGCCAGCGGGGGACAGGGGGCCCACGAGCAGTACTTC	CASGGQGAHEQYF
TRBD2	many	TRBJ2-5	TRBV6-2/TRBV6-3	TGTGCCAGCAGACCCTCGGGGGGAGAGACCCAGTACTTC	CASRPSGGETQYF
.	few	TRBJ2-1	TRBV28	TGTGCCAGCAGCTACCTCGGACAGTCGGGAGATGAGCAGTTCTTC	CASSYLGQSGDEQFF
TRBD1	few	TRBJ2-1	TRBV10-3	TGTGCCATCAGTGAGTTGGTACCGGGACAGGTAACGTACAATGAGCAGTTCTTC	CAISELVPGQVTYNEQFF
TRBD2	.	TRBJ2-7	TRBV6-5	TGTGCCAGCAGTTCCTTGACTAGCGGGAGTTACGAGCAGTACTTC	CASSSLTSGSYEQYF
TRBD1	few	TRBJ2-5	TRBV12-3/TRBV12-4	TGTGCCAGCGGAGACAGGGGGCACTTTGTGGAAGAGACCCAGTACTTC	CASGDRGHFVEETQYF
.	few	TRBJ1-3	TRBV7-9	TGTGCCAGCAGCTTTTCGCCAGGGGCTGGAAACACCATATATTTT	CASSFSPGAGNTIYF
.	few	TRBJ1-6	TRBV12-3/TRBV12-4	TGTGCCAGCAGTTTCACTTCGCAGGGTGGATCACCCCTCCACTTT	CASSFTSQGGSPLHF
.	.	TRBJ1-2	TRBV7-9	TGTGCCAGCAGCTCACGAGAGCAGGGAACGGCTAACTATGGCTACACCTTC	CASSSREQGTANYGYTF
TRBD2	.	TRBJ2-3	TRBV5-4	TGTGCCAGCAGCTTGGTTAGCGGGGGGGAATATTTT	CASSLVSGGEYF
TRBD1	.	TRBJ1-2	TRBV6-6	TGTGCCAGCAGTTACTCACAGACAGGGGATGGCTACACCTTC	CASSYSQTGDGYTF
TRBD1	few	TRBJ2-7	TRBV5-6	TGTGCCAGCAGCTTCCAGAACAGGGGTCCCGAGCAGTACTTC	CASSFQNRGPEQYF
.	.	TRBJ1-2	TRBV12-3/TRBV12-4	TGTGCCTGCAGTTTACCGGGAGGCTACACCTTC	CACSLPGGYTF
.	many	TRBJ1-1	TRBV7-2	TGTGCCAGCAGCGTTTCGACAGCGAACACTGAAGCTTTCTTT	CASSVSTANTEAFF
TRBD1	many	TRBJ2-4	TRBV7-9	TGTGCCAGCAGTTCTCAAGGGACAGGGGTAAACATTCAGTACTTC	CASSSQGTGVNIQYF
.	few	TRBJ1-4	TRBV7-6	TGTGCCAGCAGCTTCGGAGGAGATACTGAAAAACTGTTTTTT	CASSFGGDTEKLFF
TRBD1	many	TRBJ2-3	TRBV11-2	TGTGCCAGCAGCCCGACAGGGCCCACAGATACGCAGTATTTT	CASSPTGPTDTQYF
.	.	TRBJ2-3	TRBV29-1	TGCAGCGTTGCGGCGGCTACGAGGGATACGCAGTATTTT	CSVAAATRDTQYF
.	.	TRBJ1-1	TRBV19	TGTGCCAGTAGTTATACAGCGCTTGAAGCTTTCTTT	CASSYTALEAFF
TRBD2	few	TRBJ2-7	TRBV6-2/TRBV6-3	TGTGCCAGCAGGGTCACTAGCGCAACCTACGAGCAGTACTTC	CASRVTSATYEQYF
TRBD2	.	TRBJ2-4	TRBV7-4	TGTGCCAGCAGCCAAAGCGGGGCAGGACGACCTCAGTACTTC	CASSQSGAGRPQYF
TRBD2	few	TRBJ2-5	TRBV6-1	TGTGCCAGCAGGGAACTAGCGGAGGAAGAGACCCAGTACTTC	CASRELAEEETQYF
TRBD2	many	TRBJ2-3	TRBV11-3	TGTGCCAGCAGCCCCTCTCGGGGGGTAGGCACAGATACGCAGTATTTT	CASSPSRGVGTDTQYF
TRBD2	many	TRBJ2-5	TRBV12-3/TRBV12-4	TGTGCCAGCACCCCCCGTGGGAGCGGGGGGAAGAAAGAGACCCAGTACTTC	CASTPRGSGGKKETQYF
.	many	TRBJ1-1	TRBV7-2	TGTGCCAGCAGCTTGGGTGGTGAAGCTTTCTTT	CASSLGGEAFF
.	.	TRBJ1-4	TRBV20-1	TGCAGTGCTAGAGGACATCTGTCTGAAAAACTGTTTTTT	CSARGHLSEKLFF
TRBD2	many	TRBJ2-3	TRBV6-5	TGTGCCAGCAGTTACTCGCCACTGACTAGCGGGCGTAGCACAGATACGCAGTATTTT	CASSYSPLTSGRSTDTQYF
TRBD1	.	TRBJ1-2	TRBV29-1	TGCAGCTCCTGGGACAGGGGCTATGGCTACACCTTC	CSSWDRGYGYTF
.	.	TRBJ1-2	TRBV29-1	TGCAGCGTTGGGGAGGGAATGAACTATGGCTACACCTTC	CSVGEGMNYGYTF